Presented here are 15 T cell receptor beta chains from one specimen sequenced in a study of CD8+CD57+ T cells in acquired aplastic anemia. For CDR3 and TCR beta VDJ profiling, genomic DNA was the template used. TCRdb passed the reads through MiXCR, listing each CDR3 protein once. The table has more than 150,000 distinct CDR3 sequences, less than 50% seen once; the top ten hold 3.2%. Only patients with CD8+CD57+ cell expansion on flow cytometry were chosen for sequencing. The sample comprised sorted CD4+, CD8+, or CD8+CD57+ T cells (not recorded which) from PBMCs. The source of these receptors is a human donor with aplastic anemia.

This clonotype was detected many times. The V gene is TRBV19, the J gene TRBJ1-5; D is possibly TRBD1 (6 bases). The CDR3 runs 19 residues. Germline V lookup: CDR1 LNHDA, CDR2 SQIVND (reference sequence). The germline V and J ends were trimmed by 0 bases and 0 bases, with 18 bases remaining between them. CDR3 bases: TGTGCCAGTAGTATAGATCTGGACAGCTCATATTATAGCAATCAGCCCCAGCATTTT. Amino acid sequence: CASSIDLDSSYYSNQPQHF.

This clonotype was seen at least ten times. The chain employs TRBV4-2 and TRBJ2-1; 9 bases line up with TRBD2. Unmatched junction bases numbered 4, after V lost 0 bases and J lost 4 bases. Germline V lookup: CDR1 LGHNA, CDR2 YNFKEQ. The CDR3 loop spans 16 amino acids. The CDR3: CASSQDHLAGYNEQFF. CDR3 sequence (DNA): TGTGCCAGCAGCCAAGATCACCTAGCGGGGTACAATGAGCAGTTCTTC.

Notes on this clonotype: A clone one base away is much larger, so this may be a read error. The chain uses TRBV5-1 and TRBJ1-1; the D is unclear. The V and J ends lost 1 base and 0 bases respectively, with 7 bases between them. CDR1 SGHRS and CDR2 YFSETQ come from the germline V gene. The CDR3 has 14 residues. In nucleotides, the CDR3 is TGCGCCAGCAGCTTGACAGTTTTGAACACTGAAGCTTTCTTT. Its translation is CASSLTVLNTEAFF.

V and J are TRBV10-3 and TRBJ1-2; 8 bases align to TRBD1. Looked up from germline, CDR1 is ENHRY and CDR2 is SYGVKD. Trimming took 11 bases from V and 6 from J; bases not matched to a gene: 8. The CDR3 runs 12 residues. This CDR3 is CAASDREDGYTF. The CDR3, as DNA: TGTGCCGCCTCGGACAGGGAGGATGGCTACACCTTC.

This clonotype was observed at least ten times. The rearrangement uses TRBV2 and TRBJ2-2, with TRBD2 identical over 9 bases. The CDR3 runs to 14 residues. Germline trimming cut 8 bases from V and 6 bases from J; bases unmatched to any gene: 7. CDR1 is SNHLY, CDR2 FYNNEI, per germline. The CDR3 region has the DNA TGTGCCAGCGAGGGACTAGCAGGAGCCGGGGAGCTGTTTTTT. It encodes CASEGLAGAGELFF.

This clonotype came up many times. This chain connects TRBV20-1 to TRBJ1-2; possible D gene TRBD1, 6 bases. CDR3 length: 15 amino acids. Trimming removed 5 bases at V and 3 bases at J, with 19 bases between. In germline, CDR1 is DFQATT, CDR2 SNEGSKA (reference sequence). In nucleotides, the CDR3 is TGCAGTGCTCTTTACTGGGACAACTTACACTATGGCTACACCTTC. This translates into CSALYWDNLHYGYTF.

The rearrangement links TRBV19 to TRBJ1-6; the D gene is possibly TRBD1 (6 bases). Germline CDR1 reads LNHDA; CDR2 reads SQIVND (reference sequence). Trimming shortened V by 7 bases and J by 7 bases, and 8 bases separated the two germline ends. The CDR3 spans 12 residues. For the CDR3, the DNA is TGTGCCAGTAATCAGGGGAATTCACCCCTCCACTTT. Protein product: CASNQGNSPLHF.

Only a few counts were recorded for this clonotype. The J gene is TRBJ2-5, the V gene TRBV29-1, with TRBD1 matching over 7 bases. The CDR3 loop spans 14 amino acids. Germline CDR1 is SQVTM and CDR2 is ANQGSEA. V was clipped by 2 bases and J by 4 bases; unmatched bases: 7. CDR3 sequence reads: CSVELGNRGETQYF. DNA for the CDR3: TGCAGCGTTGAATTGGGGAACAGGGGAGAGACCCAGTACTTC.

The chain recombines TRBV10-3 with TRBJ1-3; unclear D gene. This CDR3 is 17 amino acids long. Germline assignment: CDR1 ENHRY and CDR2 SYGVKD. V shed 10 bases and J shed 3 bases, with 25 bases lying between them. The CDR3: CASTLRSGVSHGNTIYF. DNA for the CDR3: TGTGCCAGCACCTTGAGGTCCGGGGTCAGCCATGGAAACACCATATATTTT.

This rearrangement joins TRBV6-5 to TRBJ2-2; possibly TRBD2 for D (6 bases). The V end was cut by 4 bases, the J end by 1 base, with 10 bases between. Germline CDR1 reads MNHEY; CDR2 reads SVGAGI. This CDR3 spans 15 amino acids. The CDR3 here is CASSWGAGNTGELFF. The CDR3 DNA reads TGTGCCAGCAGTTGGGGAGCGGGGAACACCGGGGAGCTGTTTTTT.

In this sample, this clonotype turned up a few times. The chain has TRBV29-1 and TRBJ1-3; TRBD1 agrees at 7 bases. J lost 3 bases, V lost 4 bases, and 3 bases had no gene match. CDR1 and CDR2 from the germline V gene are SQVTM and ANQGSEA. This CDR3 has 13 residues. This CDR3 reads CSVVAGGGNTIYF. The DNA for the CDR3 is TGCAGCGTTGTCGCAGGGGGTGGAAACACCATATATTTT.

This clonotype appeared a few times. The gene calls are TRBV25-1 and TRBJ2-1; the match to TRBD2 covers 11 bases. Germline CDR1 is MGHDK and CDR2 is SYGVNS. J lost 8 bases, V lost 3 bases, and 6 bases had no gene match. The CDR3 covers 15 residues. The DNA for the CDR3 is TGTGCCAGCAGTGATTGGGTAGCGGGAGGGGATGAGCAGTTCTTC. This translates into CASSDWVAGGDEQFF.

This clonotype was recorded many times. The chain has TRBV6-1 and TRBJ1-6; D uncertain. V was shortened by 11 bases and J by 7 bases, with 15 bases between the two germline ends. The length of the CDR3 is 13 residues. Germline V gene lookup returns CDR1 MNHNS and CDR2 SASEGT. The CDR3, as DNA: TGTGCCGGAGCCTCTGAGATAAATTCACCCCTCCACTTT. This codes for CAGASEINSPLHF.

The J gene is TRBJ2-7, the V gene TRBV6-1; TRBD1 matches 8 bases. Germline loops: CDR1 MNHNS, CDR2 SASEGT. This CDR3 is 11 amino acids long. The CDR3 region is CASSALQGVVV. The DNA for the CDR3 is TGTGCCAGCAGTGCTTTACAGGGGGTGGTCGTC.

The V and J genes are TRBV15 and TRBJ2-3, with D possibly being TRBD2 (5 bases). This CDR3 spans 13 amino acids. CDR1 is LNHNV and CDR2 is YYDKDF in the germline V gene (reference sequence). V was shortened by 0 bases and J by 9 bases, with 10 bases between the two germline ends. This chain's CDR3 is CATSRERGGTQYF. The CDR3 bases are TGTGCCACCAGCAGAGAGAGAGGAGGCACGCAGTATTTT.